These T cell receptor beta chains were read from a single sample in a study of breast tumors, draining lymph nodes, adjacent tissues. A single record per CDR3 protein comes from TCRdb applying MiXCR to the multiplex PCR reads. The sample shows under 250,000 distinct CDR3 sequences, roughly 32% of them seen only once. The sample consisted of axillary lymph node tissue. These receptors were obtained from a female donor with breast cancer. Some clones in this sample may be carry-over from other donors' samples. The CDR3 runs from the conserved cysteine through the conserved F or W. The D gene is left open where the match is weak. Rows give clone size only sometimes, using once, few, many, or a class for an expanded clone.

v_gene,d_gene,abundance,j_gene,CDR3nt,CDR3aa
TRBV20-1,NA,many,TRBJ1-2,TGCAGTGCCACCCCTTCGAAGACTAACTATGGCTACACCTTC,CSATPSKTNYGYTF
TRBV6-6,TRBD2,many,TRBJ2-2,TGTGCCAGCAGTTACGTAGGACTAGCGGGTAACCCGAACACCGGGGAGCTGTTTTTT,CASSYVGLAGNPNTGELFF
TRBV29-1,TRBD1,NA,TRBJ2-7,TGCAGCTTTCAGGGGGCCCCCTACGAGCAGTACTTC,CSFQGAPYEQYF
TRBV5-1,NA,many,TRBJ2-7,TGCGCCAGCAGAGGCCACCGGGAGATGTCCTTCCAATATAACTACGAGCAGTACTTC,CASRGHREMSFQYNYEQYF
TRBV5-5,NA,many,TRBJ2-7,TGTGCCAGCAGCTTGGGCCCGGACACCTCCTACGAGCAGTACTTC,CASSLGPDTSYEQYF
TRBV6-5,TRBD2,NA,TRBJ2-7,TGTGCCAGCAGCCCCGGGACTAGCAGGAGCTACGAGCAGTACTTC,CASSPGTSRSYEQYF
TRBV12-3/TRBV12-4,NA,NA,TRBJ1-6,TGTGCCAGCAGTTTAGGAAGGGACGGGTCACCCCTCCACTTT,CASSLGRDGSPLHF
TRBV12-3/TRBV12-4,NA,NA,TRBJ2-3,TGTGCCAGGAGATCGACAGTCGACACAGATACGCAGTATTTT,CARRSTVDTDTQYF
TRBV20-1,NA,NA,TRBJ2-7,TGCAGTGCTAGAGGGGGGCGGGGTAGCGCGAGCCCCTACGAGCAGTACTTC,CSARGGRGSASPYEQYF
TRBV6-2/TRBV6-3,TRBD1,NA,TRBJ2-7,TGTGCCAGCAGTCACCCCTTTGGACAGGCATACAAGCAGTACTTC,CASSHPFGQAYKQYF
TRBV25-1,TRBD1,many,TRBJ2-7,TGTGCCAGCAGTGAGGACAGGGTCTACGAGCAGTACTTC,CASSEDRVYEQYF
TRBV2,TRBD1,NA,TRBJ1-4,TGCGCCAGCAGGGGAACCGGGACAGCTAATGAAAAACTGTTTTTT,CASRGTGTANEKLFF
TRBV5-1,NA,many,TRBJ2-1,TGCGCCAGCAGCTCGGGGACTTCAAACAATGAGCAGTTCTTC,CASSSGTSNNEQFF
TRBV3-1,TRBD1,many,TRBJ1-2,TGTGCCAGCAGCCAACAGGGGGCTGAGGGCTACACCTTC,CASSQQGAEGYTF
TRBV11-3,TRBD2,many,TRBJ2-5,TGTGCCAGCAGCCCGACTAGCGGGCGTGAGACCCAGTACTTC,CASSPTSGRETQYF
TRBV13,TRBD1,NA,TRBJ2-1,TGTGCCAGCTCACCCCGGGACAGGGGGCTCAATGAGCAGTTCTTC,CASSPRDRGLNEQFF
TRBV29-1,NA,many,TRBJ1-2,TGCAGCGTTGAAGTCGGTGGCTATGGCTACACCTTC,CSVEVGGYGYTF
TRBV24-1,NA,many,TRBJ2-6,TGTGCCACCAGTGGTTCTGAAGCTGGGGCCAACGTCCTGACTTTC,CATSGSEAGANVLTF
TRBV7-9,NA,NA,TRBJ2-1,TGTGCCAGCAGCTTAGGTTCGGGGGACAATGAGCAGTTCTTC,CASSLGSGDNEQFF